A selection of T cell receptor beta chains follows, all from one sample in a study of cytomegalovirus exposure and HLA in healthy donors. Sequencing used immunoSEQ multiplex PCR; TCRdb keeps in-frame clones, though not all of them. The sample holds 160,000 or so clones; just under 90% are singletons and the top ten take roughly 1.5%. The sample comprised PBMCs. These receptor sequences come from a woman in her twenties or thirties in good health and CMV-seronegative. CDR3s leave out the opening cysteine and the closing phenylalanine or tryptophan.

14 | TRBJ1-6 | TRBV10-3 | AISESDRAPWMALH
13 | TRBJ2-5 | TRBV7-6 | ASSPGTGPQETQY
13 | TRBJ1-2 | TRBV6-1 | ASSGATVRFYGYT
13 | TRBJ1-4 | TRBV4-1 | ASNHRTGGNEKLF
11 | TRBJ2-7 | TRBV19 | ASSNGGSYEQY
17 | TRBJ2-1 | TRBV5-1 | ASSPRLAGGSVTYNEQF
13 | TRBJ1-6 | TRBV5-4 | ASSNPTGANSPLH
13 | TRBJ2-5 | TRBV7-7 | ASSPSRDRQETQY
12 | TRBJ1-2 | TRBV10-1 | ASSPDRGNYGYT
12 | TRBJ2-7 | TRBV27 | ASSLTDTGYEQY
13 | TRBJ2-7 | TRBV7-8 | ASSLGTGAFYEQY
11 | TRBJ2-1 | TRBV6-1 | ASFGGPSNEQF
11 | TRBJ2-1 | TRBV18 | ASSPLGLDEQF
13 | TRBJ1-6 | TRBV12-1 | ASSHRTGWNSPLH
13 | TRBJ1-6 | TRBV4-1 | ASSQGARTGVFLH
15 | TRBJ2-7 | TRBV11-2 | ASSLASSRGSYYEQY
13 | TRBJ1-1 | TRBV5-4 | ASSGTAPWGTEAF
13 | TRBJ2-5 | TRBV4-1 | ASSQPSSGLVDQY
11 | TRBJ2-7 | TRBV4-3 | ASSQGTVYEQY
11 | TRBJ2-7 | TRBV27 | ASSSTGIAEQY
12 | TRBJ2-7 | TRBV15 | ATSRVRDADEQY
12 | TRBJ2-7 | TRBV9 | ASSVRGYGDEQY
12 | TRBJ2-1 | TRBV29-1 | SVGMIAGGGEQF
12 | TRBJ2-3 | TRBV12-5 | ASGSGGFTDTQY
13 | TRBJ1-4 | TRBV6-1 | ASRGAGAANEKLF
15 | TRBJ2-3 | TRBV27 | ASSRGGGLAGTDTQY
14 | TRBJ2-2 | TRBV5-6 | ASSLGLAGLTGELF
14 | TRBJ1-2 | TRBV4-1 | ASSPEKGLSNYGYT
14 | TRBJ2-2 | TRBV18 | ASSPTGIPNTGELF
14 | TRBJ1-2 | TRBV9 | ASSPTGTVTSDGYT
13 | TRBJ1-1 | TRBV5-1 | ASSLTGGWNTEAF
14 | TRBJ1-5 | TRBV6-1 | ASSDGQGHSNQPQH
9 | TRBJ1-1 | TRBV10-3 | AISEQGRVL
14 | TRBJ2-3 | TRBV2 | ATHLGERGWRDTQY
13 | TRBJ2-2 | TRBV2 | ASRPEATRTGELF
11 | TRBJ1-2 | TRBV6-1 | ASNRGGAWGYT
12 | TRBJ2-2 | TRBV11-2 | ASTNRGGAGELF
11 | TRBJ1-2 | TRBV7-2 | ASSLGQARGYT
10 | TRBJ1-5 | TRBV2 | ASSARMEPQH
10 | TRBJ1-4 | TRBV4-1 | ASSQPQEKLF
12 | TRBJ1-1 | TRBV15 | ATSRDRAYTEAF
12 | TRBJ1-2 | TRBV18 | ASSPPTDYYGYT
14 | TRBJ2-3 | TRBV5-1 | ASSLLGRASTDTQY
14 | TRBJ2-5 | TRBV6-6 | ASSPGTSLLQETQY
15 | TRBJ2-1 | TRBV29-1 | SVDGGFGTGAYNEQF
17 | TRBJ1-3 | TRBV11-2 | ASSKEAGRPTSSGNTIY
16 | TRBJ2-7 | TRBV30 | AWIPRGSSRRGTYEQY
12 | TRBJ2-7 | TRBV6-1 | ASWRTGSSYEQY
13 | TRBJ2-1 | TRBV5-1 | ASSPGLGIYNEQF
14 | TRBJ2-7 | TRBV7-9 | ASSSPRDSSSYEQY
13 | TRBJ1-2 | TRBV30 | AWSVSRQGNYGYT